The sequence of this TCR beta chain was determined in a study of lymphopenia after photon versus proton radiotherapy (dated by TCRdb to about 2019). Regarding the study in general: The study compared the immunological effects of photon versus proton radiation therapy in patients with gastrointestinal tumors who developed high-grade lymphopenia. The goal of the study was to characterize the differences between the two radiation modalities in how they affect the immune system. The cohort comprised 20 patients with gastrointestinal tumors who received either photon or proton therapy and then developed lymphopenia. Broader findings and caveats from the paper: The survival association was assessed only in patients who died, and the authors presented better survival with proton therapy as a possibility rather than a demonstrated result. Across the cohort, a larger post-nadir drop in TCR diversity was inversely correlated with overall survival time among patients who died. After the lymphocyte count nadir, repertoires from photon-treated patients showed oligoclonal expansion, particularly of CD8+ Temra cells, and this expansion drove the decline in diversity. Relative stability during treatment was observed in proton-treated patients, whereas loss of naive T cells and TCR diversity and gain of effector/memory populations were observed in photon-treated patients.

V drops 4 bases and J drops 6 bases, leaving 13 bases in between. Reading the germline V gene (reference sequence) gives CDR1 LNHNV and CDR2 YYDKDF. From cysteine to phenylalanine, the CDR3 is 13 amino acids long. Here the CDR3 DNA is all that survives: 39 bases in frame from base 1. For this clone: What this receptor recognizes is not known. Per-base qualities were not stored, and no clone one base away is much larger.

Library prep was done by the immunoSEQ multiplex PCR assay. T cell repertoires were profiled by deep sequencing of rearranged TCR beta loci, alongside multiparametric flow cytometry. In TCRdb, the immuneACCESS table is reduced to in-frame sequences with V and J assigned. These tables do not hold every clone; where another copy was compared, an unresolved V gene accounts for under half, and the others remain unexplained. A total of roughly 17,000 clones appear in this sample, more than 65% of them only once. The ten top clones hold about 20% of the sample. The sequence joins TRBV15 to TRBJ2-7; the D region possibly corresponds to TRBD1 (5 bases align). The material was peripheral blood, obtained from a patient treated with proton-based radiotherapy. This TCR came from a man in his 70s with pancreatic cancer. For the CDR3, the sequence is CATSKTQQGEQYF. The DNA is TGTGCCACCAGCAAGACCCAGCAGGGCGAGCAGTACTTC.